This T cell receptor beta chain appears in the sequencing data of a study of cytomegalovirus exposure and HLA in healthy donors. With respect to this clone: Other DNA sequences in the same sample also yield this CDR3.

The PCR was carried out with 60 Vbeta primers and 13 Jbeta primers. The table came from immunoSEQ multiplex PCR; TCRdb's copy has only in-frame clones and leaves some out. The table has about 140,000 clones, around 83% seen once. The germline gives CDR1 SGHVS, CDR2 FQNEAQ. V shed 1 base and J 2 bases; nucleotides not matched to a gene: 0. This CDR3 spans 14 amino acids. The TCR originated in a man between 35 and 55 years old in good health and CMV-seropositive. The rearrangement links TRBV7-8 to TRBJ2-7; 9 bases match TRBD1. The sample consisted of PBMCs. CDR3 sequence (DNA): TGTGCCAGCAGCTTAGGACAGGGGGCCTACGAGCAGTACTTC. Translating it yields CASSLGQGAYEQYF.